The T cell receptor beta chain under discussion was sequenced for a study of shared clonotypes between healthy human individuals. There were no recent acute infections or vaccinations among the donors, who were healthy HIV-negative adults. CD4+ cells underwent separation, giving CD45RA+ naive and CD45RA-negative memory subsets. Study conclusions and caveats: Larger richness was generally estimated for naive than memory subsets.

Clones were read by immunoSEQ multiplex PCR, and TCRdb kept only the in-frame ones, dropping some. The top ten hold about 0.41% of the sample, which has 2.3 million or so clones, approximately 95% seen once. Points on this clone: Its antigen is unknown.

The V and J ends lost 1 base and 7 bases respectively, with 8 bases between them. Germline lookup yields CDR1 SGHVS and CDR2 FNYEAQ. The CDR3 consists of 14 residues. The sample was naive CD4+ T cells from PBMCs. Subset denoted: CD45RA+ positively selected. This sequence originates from a man between 18 and 35 years old in good health. Some clones in this sample may be carry-over from other donors' samples. The V call is TRBV7-6, the J call TRBJ1-6; D is uncertain. The CDR3: CASSLGRENSPLHF. The CDR3 DNA follows: TGTGCCAGCAGCTTAGGACGGGAGAATTCACCCCTCCACTTT.